The clone carrying this T cell receptor (beta chain) was seen a handful of times. The entry originates in a study of T cells in Graves' hyperthyroidism and ophthalmopathy. V shed 0 bases and J shed 5 bases, with 3 bases lying between them. Per germline, CDR1 MNHEY and CDR2 SVGAGI. The CDR3 contains 12 residues. Researchers barred patients who had uncontrolled infection, other autoimmune disease, pregnancy or lactation. Regions amplified from RNA transcripts were the TCR beta CDR3 regions. Using the HTBI primer set, a first-round RT-PCR was run on the TCR CDR3. TCRdb reprocessed the multiplex PCR reads with MiXCR, giving one entry per CDR3 protein. The profile shows around 520,000 distinct CDR3 sequences, 14% of them singletons.

Material for sequencing was blood. This TCR came from a woman aged 40 to 49 with Graves' hyperthyroidism. The chain has TRBV6-5 and TRBJ2-3, with unresolved D. The CDR3 DNA reads as TGTGCCAGCAGTTACTCGCAAGATACGCAGTATTTT. Amino acid sequence: CASSYSQDTQYF.